This T cell receptor beta chain emerged from a study of control samples from healthy donors and cancer patients. The repertoire was sequenced with immunoSEQ multiplex PCR; TCRdb's copy has only in-frame clones and lacks some. The sample contains roughly 160,000 clones, approximately 94% of which appear only once. This clone has just a few counts. V was pared by 5 bases and J by 0 bases, with 7 bases between. This CDR3 is built from 13 residues. Germline V gene sequence: CDR1 MNHNY, CDR2 SVGAGI (reference sequence). This clonotype was obtained from a man aged 55 to 70 with colorectal cancer. Input material: PBMCs. The V gene is TRBV6-6, the J gene TRBJ1-1; the D is unclear. CDR3 sequence (DNA): TGTGCCAGCAGTGTTATTATGAACACTGAAGCTTTCTTT. Encoded protein: CASSVIMNTEAFF.